These 21 T cell receptor beta chains came from one sample sequenced in a study of control samples from healthy donors and cancer patients. Produced via immunoSEQ multiplex PCR; TCRdb's table is partial and in-frame only. This sample has 75,000 to 90,000 clones, with approximately 90% found just once. Sequencing was performed on blood. Receptors were obtained from a man aged 50 or older in good health.

The V call is TRBV7-9, the J call TRBJ1-6; a weak D match, TRBD1 (6 bases). The CDR3 contains 19 residues. Germline V gives CDR1 SEHNR, CDR2 FQNEAQ (reference sequence). V was cut by 4 bases and J by 1 base, with 20 bases left in between. The CDR3 bases are TGTGCCAGCAGCTATCGCCAACCCAGGGGACCGTCCTATAATTCACCCCTCCACTTT. Encoded protein: CASSYRQPRGPSYNSPLHF.

The chain carries TRBV5-1 and TRBJ1-1; the D is unclear. The V gene lost 2 bases and the J gene lost 3 bases, with 8 bases spanning the gap. CDR1 and CDR2 (germline): SGHRS, YFSETQ. The CDR3 has 13 amino acids. For the CDR3, the DNA is TGCGCCAGCAGCTTAATGGGCTACACTGAAGCTTTCTTT. Its translation is CASSLMGYTEAFF.

The CDR3 nucleotides are TGTGCCAGTAGTGAGGGAGGGGGACAGGGGACACCCCTCCACTTT. It is translated as CASSEGGGQGTPLHF. The J gene is TRBJ1-6, the V gene TRBV19, with 10 nucleotides matching TRBD1. CDR3 length: 15 residues. The V gene end was trimmed by 5 bases and the J gene end by 11 bases; junction bases not matched to a gene: 9. CDR1 and CDR2 (germline): LNHDA, SQIVND (reference sequence). The complete variable domain, with remaining parts taken from reference TRBV19 and TRBJ1-6, reads DGGITQSPKYLFRKEGQNVTLSCEQNLNHDAMYWYRQDPGQGLRLIYYSQIVNDFQKGDIAEGYSVSREKKESFPLTVTSAQKNPTAFYLCASSEGGGQGTPLHFGNGTRLTVT.

The rearrangement links TRBV10-2 to TRBJ1-2, with TRBD1 as a possible D gene (5 bases). Between the trimmed V and J ends, which lost 6 bases and 6 bases, there was a span of 17 bases. Germline assignment: CDR1 WSHSY and CDR2 SAAADI. This CDR3 contains 14 residues. CDR3 sequence (DNA): TGCGCCAGCAGGCAGGGCCCAGGATACAATGGCTACACCTTC. It codes for CASRQGPGYNGYTF.

The rearrangement joins TRBV27 to TRBJ2-7; D is perhaps TRBD1 or TRBD2 (5 bases each). The CDR3 is 14 amino acids. The ends were cut back, 8 bases at V and 3 bases at J, with 17 bases in the middle. The germline V gene has CDR1 MNHEY and CDR2 SMNVEV (reference sequence). CDR3 sequence reads: CASSHPGLYYEQYF. The CDR3 DNA sequence: TGTGCCAGCTCCCACCCGGGGCTTTACTACGAGCAGTACTTC.

This clone was counted only a few times. Here the CDR3 reads CAWLRDNEQFF. DNA for the CDR3: TGTGCCTGGCTCCGGGACAATGAGCAGTTCTTC. The chain uses TRBV30 and TRBJ2-1; D uncertain. The CDR3 contains 11 residues. Germline-derived CDR1 and CDR2 are GTSNPN and SVGIG (reference sequence). Trimming took off 5 bases at V and 5 bases at J, with 7 bases between the two ends.

In its sample, this clone was seen a few times. CDR3 in DNA: TGTGCCAGCACTAGGGACAGGGGTGGTCAGCCCCAGCATTTT. Translation gives CASTRDRGGQPQHF. This chain uses TRBV6-5 with TRBJ1-5, with 10 bases identical to TRBD1. Germline CDR1 and CDR2: MNHEY and SVGAGI. V lost 7 bases to trimming and J lost 6 bases; unmatched junction nucleotides: 6. This CDR3 is 14 amino acids long.

The chain is built from TRBV20-1 and TRBJ1-5; D unclear. Germline CDR1 reads DFQATT; CDR2 reads SNEGSKA (reference sequence). This CDR3 is built from 12 residues. Between the trimmed V and J ends, which lost 3 bases and 3 bases, there was a span of 6 bases. CDR3 sequence (DNA): TGCAGTGCTAGTTCAGCCAATCAGCCCCAGCATTTT. Translated, it gives CSASSANQPQHF.

The count of this clone is one. The chain employs TRBV9 and TRBJ1-1; D remains unclear. V lost 0 bases to trimming and J lost 1 base, with 10 bases between them. This CDR3 region has 15 residues. CDR1 and CDR2 from the germline V gene are SGDLS and YYNGEE. The CDR3 protein is CASSVVGQPNTEAFF. The CDR3 DNA sequence: TGTGCCAGCAGCGTAGTAGGGCAGCCGAACACTGAAGCTTTCTTT.

The chain combines TRBV2 with TRBJ2-3; a possible D gene is TRBD2 (6 bases). Trimming removed 0 bases from V and 6 bases from J, with 19 bases in between. The germline gives CDR1 SNHLY, CDR2 FYNNEI. The CDR3 length is 17 residues. Here the CDR3 reads CASSEALSWIAGDTQYF. CDR3 bases: TGTGCCAGCAGTGAAGCGCTTAGTTGGATTGCGGGGGATACGCAGTATTTT. The variable domain in full, with the rest retrieved from reference TRBV2 and TRBJ2-3, is EPEVTQTPSHQVTQMGQEVILRCVPISNHLYFYWYRQILGQKVEFLVSFYNNEISEKSEIFDDQFSVERPDGSNFTLKIRSTKLEDSAMYFCASSEALSWIAGDTQYFGPGTRLTVL.

The rearrangement uses TRBV11-2 and TRBJ2-3; the match to TRBD1 covers 9 bases. Germline lookup yields CDR1 SGHAT and CDR2 FQNNGV. The CDR3 consists of 14 residues. Trimming removed 7 bases from V and 7 bases from J; junction bases left unmatched: 9. The CDR3: CASTLNRGLNTQYF. The CDR3 nucleotides are TGTGCCAGCACCCTCAACAGGGGGCTGAATACGCAGTATTTT.

This clone was observed once. The CDR3 region is CASSSIVKDTQYF. CDR3 in DNA: TGTGCCAGCAGCTCCATCGTGAAGGATACGCAGTATTTT. The rearrangement uses TRBV7-2 and TRBJ2-3; D not resolved. V was cut by 4 bases and J by 6 bases, with 11 bases left in between. CDR1 is SGHTA and CDR2 is FQGNSA in the germline V gene. This CDR3 comprises 13 residues.

V and J are TRBV5-1 and TRBJ1-3; tentative D call: TRBD1 (5 bases). The V and J ends lost 6 bases and 9 bases respectively, with 13 bases between them. Germline lookup yields CDR1 SGHRS and CDR2 YFSETQ. The CDR3 has 12 residues. The CDR3 region has the DNA TGCGCCAGCACCGGTGGGGGAGGCACCATATATTTT. Protein sequence: CASTGGGGTIYF. The full variable domain, its missing parts supplied by reference TRBV5-1 and TRBJ1-3, is KAGVTQTPRYLIKTRGQQVTLSCSPISGHRSVSWYQQTPGQGLQFLFEYFSETQRNKGNFPGRFSGRQFSNSRSEMNVSTLELGDSALYLCASTGGGGTIYFGEGSWLTVV.

The CDR3 loop is CASSFGQGMDGYTF. In nucleotides, the CDR3 is TGTGCCAGCAGCTTCGGACAGGGGATGGATGGCTACACCTTC. J is TRBJ1-2 and V is TRBV7-9, with 9 positions matching TRBD1. With V trimmed by 3 bases and J by 6 bases, 5 bases remained unmatched. Germline assignment: CDR1 SEHNR and CDR2 FQNEAQ (reference sequence). The CDR3 loop spans 14 amino acids.

The J gene is TRBJ2-3, the V gene TRBV11-3; TRBD1 might be the D (6 bases). There are 14 residues in the CDR3. Deletions cut 5 bases from V and 0 bases from J, with 9 bases between. CDR1 is SGHNT, CDR2 YENEEA, per germline. CDR3 amino acids: CASSVTGSTDTQYF. The CDR3 bases are TGTGCCAGCAGCGTCACAGGGAGCACAGATACGCAGTATTTT.

The chain has TRBV14 and TRBJ2-1, with D perhaps TRBD1 (5 bases). Germline V lookup: CDR1 SGHDN, CDR2 FVKESK. Trimming left V 1 base short and J 5 bases short, with 15 bases between. The CDR3 runs to 16 residues. DNA for the CDR3: TGTGCCAGCAGCCAAGCCCCAGGGCTGTGGAACAATGAGCAGTTCTTC. This codes for CASSQAPGLWNNEQFF.

The chain employs TRBV16 and TRBJ1-3; D is ambiguous. The V gene lost 4 bases and the J gene lost 4 bases, with 8 bases spanning the gap. CDR1 is KGHSY and CDR2 is FQNENV in the germline V gene. This CDR3 has 13 amino acids. The CDR3 region has the DNA TGTGCCAGCAGCCCGCGCCGGGGAAACACCATATATTTT. Protein product: CASSPRRGNTIYF.

V is TRBV15 and J is TRBJ2-5; D not resolved. The germline V gene has CDR1 LNHNV and CDR2 YYDKDF (reference sequence). The V end was cut by 5 bases, the J end by 4 bases, with 17 bases between. The CDR3 sequence is 15 residues long. CDR3: CATSPRILTSETQYF. DNA of the CDR3: TGTGCCACCAGCCCCCGTATCTTAACTTCAGAGACCCAGTACTTC. Filled out from reference TRBV15 and TRBJ2-5, the complete variable domain reads DAMVIQNPRYQVTQFGKPVTLSCSQTLNHNVMYWYQQKSSQAPKLLFHYYDKDFNNEADTPDNFQSRRPNTSFCFLDIRSPGLGDTAMYLCATSPRILTSETQYFGPGTRLLVL.

The rearrangement links TRBV2 to TRBJ1-1; unclear D gene. The V gene's germline CDR1 is SNHLY and CDR2 FYNNEI. CDR3 size: 13 residues. Trimming cost V 3 bases and J 3 bases, with 8 bases left between them. The CDR3 spells CASSELEDTEAFF. The DNA for the CDR3 is TGTGCCAGCAGTGAGCTCGAGGACACTGAAGCTTTCTTT. The entire variable domain, with the rest obtained from reference TRBV2 and TRBJ1-1, is as follows: EPEVTQTPSHQVTQMGQEVILRCVPISNHLYFYWYRQILGQKVEFLVSFYNNEISEKSEIFDDQFSVERPDGSNFTLKIRSTKLEDSAMYFCASSELEDTEAFFGQGTRLTVV.

Written as DNA, the CDR3 is TGTGCCAGCCGCGTGGGGCTTTATCAGCCCCAGCATTTT. Its translation: CASRVGLYQPQHF. V and J are TRBV10-3 and TRBJ1-5; TRBD1 might be the D (5 bases). This CDR3 comprises 13 residues. V was trimmed by 10 bases and J by 5 bases, leaving 15 bases between them. Germline loops: CDR1 ENHRY, CDR2 SYGVKD.

The chain recombines TRBV12-3 or TRBV12-4 with TRBJ2-7, with D unresolved. V was shortened by 1 base and J by 6 bases, with 10 bases between the two germline ends. The CDR3 sequence is 13 residues long. CDR3 region: CASSLGRVIEQYF. CDR3 bases: TGTGCCAGCAGTTTAGGACGGGTCATCGAGCAGTACTTC.